This is a list of T cell receptor beta chains from one sample in a study of OX40 agonist ivuxolimab in advanced cancers. Assay used: immunoSEQ multiplex PCR; TCRdb lists only in-frame clones, some missing. The sample holds 90,000 to 100,000 clones, 70% to 90% seen once. This sample comprised CD4+ or CD8+ T cells sorted from blood, obtained in a trial of the OX40 agonist ivuxolimab. All receptors derive from an adult with an advanced solid tumor such as melanoma, head and neck, liver or kidney cancer. The CDR3 runs from the conserved cysteine through the conserved F or W. A D gene is named only where the DNA matches it firmly. Clone size, where shown, is once, few, many, or a class for clones that have expanded.

.	.	TRBV7-3	TRBJ2-3	CASSLTGKDTQYF	TGTGCCAGCAGCTTAACGGGCAAAGATACGCAGTATTTT
.	.	TRBV7-2	TRBJ1-1	CASSSPFKGAEAFF	TGTGCCAGCAGCTCGCCATTCAAGGGCGCTGAAGCTTTCTTT
.	.	TRBV6-5	TRBJ1-6	CASSYSGGGNSPLHF	TGTGCCAGCAGTTACTCGGGGGGCGGGAATTCACCCCTCCACTTT
.	.	TRBV19	TRBJ2-4	CASSGAPSGIQYF	TGTGCCAGTAGTGGGGCCCCCTCTGGCATTCAGTACTTC
.	.	TRBV29-1	TRBJ2-5	CSVGQETQYF	TGCAGCGTCGGCCAAGAGACCCAGTACTTC
.	TRBD1	TRBV28	TRBJ1-5	CASRTTRDRASNQPQHF	TGTGCCAGCAGAACCACGCGGGACAGAGCCTCCAATCAGCCCCAGCATTTT
.	.	TRBV6-6	TRBJ2-2	CASSYRVGGAGELFF	TGTGCCAGCAGTTACCGGGTCGGAGGAGCCGGGGAGCTGTTTTTT
once	.	TRBV7-2	TRBJ1-1	CASSFGVGTTEAFF	TGTGCCAGCAGCTTTGGTGTTGGCACGACTGAAGCTTTCTTT
.	.	TRBV7-9	TRBJ1-1	CASSLSAGHTAVTEAFF	TGTGCCAGCAGCCTAAGCGCGGGACACACGGCGGTCACTGAAGCTTTCTTT
.	.	TRBV4-1	TRBJ1-2	CASSQESRVSGYTF	TGCGCCAGCAGCCAAGAGTCCAGGGTGAGTGGCTACACCTTC
.	.	TRBV27	TRBJ1-1	CASSPLLGTSGNTEAFF	TGTGCCAGCAGCCCCCTACTGGGGACCTCAGGGAACACTGAAGCTTTCTTT
.	.	TRBV30	TRBJ1-2	CAWSSVSFYGYTF	TGTGCCTGGAGTAGCGTTTCCTTCTATGGCTACACCTTC
.	.	TRBV4-1	TRBJ2-5	CASSHSGTPATQYF	TGCGCCAGCAGCCACTCCGGGACTCCTGCCACCCAGTACTTC
once	.	TRBV19	TRBJ2-7	CASSIGTVYEQYF	TGTGCCAGTAGTATCGGTACAGTCTACGAGCAGTACTTC
.	.	TRBV28	TRBJ1-2	CASSFRGYGYTF	TGTGCCAGCAGTTTTCGGGGCTATGGCTACACCTTC
.	TRBD1	TRBV2	TRBJ1-2	CASRAGQGRGYTF	TGTGCCAGCAGAGCCGGACAGGGGAGAGGCTACACCTTC
.	TRBD2	TRBV7-2	TRBJ2-7	CASSRTSGGYEQYF	TGTGCCAGCAGCCGGACTAGCGGGGGATACGAGCAGTACTTC
.	.	TRBV10-3	TRBJ2-5	CAISDGPTREETQYF	TGTGCCATCAGTGACGGTCCCACGAGGGAAGAGACCCAGTACTTC
.	.	TRBV30	TRBJ1-1	CAWSATRRDTEAFF	TGTGCCTGGAGTGCGACCCGCCGGGACACTGAAGCTTTCTTT
.	.	TRBV28	TRBJ2-3	CASSPADSDTQYF	TGTGCCAGCAGCCCCGCAGATTCAGATACGCAGTATTTT
once	.	TRBV12-5	TRBJ2-1	CASGFWTEINEQFF	TGTGCTAGTGGTTTTTGGACAGAGATCAATGAGCAGTTCTTC
.	TRBD1	TRBV5-6	TRBJ2-5	CASSLDRGETQYF	TGTGCCAGCAGCCTGGACAGGGGAGAGACCCAGTACTTC
.	.	TRBV4-3	TRBJ1-2	CASSQDLGGLGNYGYTF	TGCGCCAGCAGCCAAGATCTGGGCGGTTTGGGTAACTATGGCTACACCTTC
.	.	TRBV4-3	TRBJ1-1	CASSQGVRGHMNTEAFF	TGCGCCAGCAGCCAAGGGGTCCGGGGCCACATGAACACTGAAGCTTTCTTT
.	TRBD2	TRBV29-1	TRBJ2-7	CSVVLAGASYEQYF	TGCAGCGTTGTACTAGCGGGGGCCTCCTACGAGCAGTACTTC
.	.	TRBV28	TRBJ1-2	CASSLGTRAGYTF	TGTGCCAGCAGCCTCGGGACCAGGGCTGGCTACACCTTC
.	.	TRBV7-8	TRBJ1-2	CASSWDVSDSGYTF	TGTGCCAGCAGCTGGGACGTCAGTGACTCTGGCTACACCTTC